This T cell receptor (beta chain) was sequenced in a study of T cells after somatic rescue of genetic block. Clones were sequenced by immunoSEQ multiplex PCR, and TCRdb holds only the in-frame ones, with some missing. The data hold tens of thousands of clones, with over 80% observed a single time. The origin of this receptor is a woman younger than 35. Sequencing input: peripheral blood mononuclear cells (PBMCs).

The CDR3 DNA is TGTGCCAGCGCCAGACAGGGCTCCGGGGAGCTGTTTTTT. Translated, it gives CASARQGSGELFF. V is TRBV9 and J is TRBJ2-2, with TRBD1 matching over 7 bases. CDR1 is SGDLS and CDR2 is YYNGEE in the germline V gene. The CDR3 covers 13 residues. V lost 7 bases to trimming and J lost 6 bases; unmatched junction nucleotides: 6. The full variable domain, with the rest looked up from reference TRBV9 and TRBJ2-2, is DSGVTQTPKHLITATGQRVTLRCSPRSGDLSVYWYQQSLDQGLQFLIQYYNGEERAKGNILERFSAQQFPDLHSELNLSSLELGDSALYFCASARQGSGELFFGEGSRLTVL.